This T cell receptor beta chain was captured in a study of blood T cell repertoires in COVID-19. Study overall: Specimens from acute and convalescent COVID-19 originated in the United States, Italy and Spain. T cells, B-cell-depleted T cells, or PBMCs provided the cDNA or gDNA that served as material.

Here immunoSEQ multiplex PCR was the method, and the copy in TCRdb shows in-frame clones only, minus some. The repertoire holds around 100,000 clones, with approximately 90% as singletons. This clone was counted a few times. This CDR3 spans 14 amino acids. Trimming removed 4 bases from V and 2 bases from J, with 8 bases in between. The germline CDR1 and CDR2 sequences are MNHNY and SVGAGI (reference sequence). The specimen sequenced was peripheral blood. The chain carries TRBV6-6 and TRBJ2-2, with a weak D call TRBD1 (5 bases). This TCR derives from a middle-aged man with active COVID-19. CDR3 DNA sequence: TGTGCCAGCAGTTTCCAGGGAAACACCGGGGAGCTGTTTTTT. It translates to CASSFQGNTGELFF.